The present T cell receptor beta chain was sequenced within a study of blood T cells in healthy people across ages. This CDR3 contains 16 residues. V shed 6 bases and J shed 3 bases, with 24 bases lying between them. Germline V CDR1 and CDR2: DFQATT, SNEGSKA (reference sequence). Combining a sample-barcoded 5' primer with a J-beta primer mix, a second PCR ran for 7 to 11 cycles. TCRdb redid the calling of the 5' RACE reads with MiXCR, one entry per CDR3 protein. The repertoire holds about 1.4 million distinct CDR3 sequences, with almost 60% as singletons. The chain recombines TRBV20-1 with TRBJ2-7; D might be TRBD1 (6 bases). This receptor was identified in a young man in good health. Sequenced material: blood. The DNA of the CDR3 is TGCAGTGCCCCTGACCTTAGTGTACAGGGCGACTACGAGCAGTACTTC. Translated: CSAPDLSVQGDYEQYF.